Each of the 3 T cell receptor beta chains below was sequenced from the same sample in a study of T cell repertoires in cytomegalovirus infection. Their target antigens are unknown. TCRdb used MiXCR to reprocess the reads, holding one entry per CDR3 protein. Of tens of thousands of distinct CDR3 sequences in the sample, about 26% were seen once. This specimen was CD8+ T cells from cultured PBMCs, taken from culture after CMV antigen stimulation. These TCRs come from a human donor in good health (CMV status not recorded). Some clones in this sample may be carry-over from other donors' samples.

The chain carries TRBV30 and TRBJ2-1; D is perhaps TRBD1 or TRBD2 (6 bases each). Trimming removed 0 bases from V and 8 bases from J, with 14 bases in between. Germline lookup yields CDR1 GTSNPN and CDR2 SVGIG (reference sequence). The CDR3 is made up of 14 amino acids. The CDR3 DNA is TGTGCCTGGAGTGTAGGTGGAGGGGGTGATGAGCAGTTCTTC. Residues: CAWSVGGGGDEQFF. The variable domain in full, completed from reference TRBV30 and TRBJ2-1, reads SQTIHQWPATLVQPVGSPLSLECTVEGTSNPNLYWYRQAAGRGLQLLFYSVGIGQISSEVPQNLSASRPQDRQFILSSKKLLLSDSGFYLCAWSVGGGGDEQFFGPGTRLTVL.

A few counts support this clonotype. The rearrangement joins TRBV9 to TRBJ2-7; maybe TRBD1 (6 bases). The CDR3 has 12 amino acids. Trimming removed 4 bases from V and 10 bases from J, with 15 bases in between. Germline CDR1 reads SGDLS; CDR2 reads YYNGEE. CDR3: CASSPSQGIQYF. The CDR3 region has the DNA TGTGCCAGCAGCCCTTCTCAGGGGATCCAGTACTTC.

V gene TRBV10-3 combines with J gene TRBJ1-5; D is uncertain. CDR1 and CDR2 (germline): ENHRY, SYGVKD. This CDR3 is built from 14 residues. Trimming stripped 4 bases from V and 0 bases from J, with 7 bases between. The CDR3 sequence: CAISAPDSNQPQHF. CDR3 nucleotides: TGTGCCATCAGTGCTCCGGATAGCAATCAGCCCCAGCATTTT.